A single sample is the source of the 23 T cell receptor beta chains below, sequenced in a study of CD8+ T cells in alopecia areata. Isolated RNA was reverse transcribed into cDNA used as the sequencing template. Produced via immunoSEQ multiplex PCR; TCRdb's table is partial and in-frame only. The profile covers 270,000 or so clones, with more than 45% appearing a single time and under 2% taken by the ten largest. Noted treatment: oral pan-JAK inhibitor, 5-10 mg twice daily. This material consisted of CD4+ T cells sorted from blood, taken at week 24, from a patient treated with tofacitinib. These receptors came from a human donor with alopecia areata.

The CDR3 spells CAWKSGRGSYGYTF. CDR3 coding DNA: TGTGCCTGGAAATCGGGCAGGGGATCCTATGGCTACACCTTC. The rearrangement uses TRBV30 and TRBJ1-2, with D perhaps TRBD1 (6 bases). The CDR3 length is 14 residues. CDR1 GTSNPN and CDR2 SVGIG come from the germline V gene (reference sequence). The V gene lost 4 bases and the J gene lost 4 bases, with 16 bases spanning the gap.

This clone was seen just once. The chain links TRBV27 to TRBJ1-2; TRBD1 matches at 12 bases. CDR1 MNHEY and CDR2 SMNVEV come from the germline V gene (reference sequence). J lost 4 bases, V lost 5 bases, and 5 bases had no gene match. This CDR3 has 15 residues. The CDR3 DNA reads TGTGCCAGCAGTCCTGGGACAGGGGGCGCCTATGGCTACACCTTC. This translates into CASSPGTGGAYGYTF.

The V and J genes are TRBV29-1 and TRBJ2-3, with 7 bases matching TRBD1. Germline loops: CDR1 SQVTM, CDR2 ANQGSEA. The CDR3 runs 13 residues. After removal of 5 bases from V and 2 bases from J, the junction contained 4 bases not matched to a gene. CDR3 protein: CSVRTGYTDTQYF. As DNA, the CDR3 is TGCAGCGTTAGGACAGGATACACAGATACGCAGTATTTT.

The rearrangement joins TRBV7-2 to TRBJ2-5, with D perhaps TRBD2 (7 bases). V was trimmed by 4 bases and J by 1 base, leaving 13 bases between them. There are 15 residues in the CDR3. Looked up from germline, CDR1 is SGHTA and CDR2 is FQGNSA. The CDR3 region is CASSSSGGLQETQYF. For the CDR3, the DNA is TGTGCCAGCAGCTCCTCGGGGGGCCTCCAAGAGACCCAGTACTTC.

This clone has just a few counts. J is TRBJ2-7 and V is TRBV5-1; 10 bases are shared with TRBD1. The CDR3 runs to 15 residues. CDR1 is SGHRS and CDR2 is YFSETQ in the germline V gene. V gave up 0 bases and J gave up 6 bases; unmatched junction bases: 6. The DNA of the CDR3 is TGCGCCAGCAGCTTGGGCCAGGGGGACAGGGGCGAGCAGTACTTC. As protein: CASSLGQGDRGEQYF.

This clone was seen a few times. The sample has other DNA sequences that encode this CDR3 too. The V call is TRBV30, the J call TRBJ2-3; no clear D gene. Trimming removed 0 bases from V and 0 bases from J, with 7 bases in between. Germline V gene lookup returns CDR1 GTSNPN and CDR2 SVGIG (reference sequence). The CDR3 extends over 14 amino acids. The CDR3 sequence is CAWSVFGSTDTQYF. The CDR3 DNA follows: TGTGCCTGGAGTGTATTCGGAAGCACAGATACGCAGTATTTT.

The chain links TRBV15 to TRBJ2-5; 7 bases fit TRBD1. With 3 bases clipped from V and 0 bases from J, the junction kept 10 bases outside the gene matches. This CDR3 has 17 residues. Germline assignment: CDR1 LNHNV and CDR2 YYDKDF (reference sequence). The CDR3 DNA sequence: TGTGCCACCAGCAGGTTCTTGGGACAGTCGTACCAAGAGACCCAGTACTTC. Amino acid sequence: CATSRFLGQSYQETQYF.

Here the CDR3 DNA reads TGTGCTGAGAGAAAGGTTAAAGGGGCCAAAAACATTCAGTACTTC. It yields the protein CAERKVKGAKNIQYF. This chain connects TRBV7-7 to TRBJ2-4; unclear D gene. Germline CDR1 SSHAT, CDR2 FNYEAQ (reference sequence). CDR3 length: 15 residues. Together with reference TRBV7-7 and TRBJ2-4, the CDR3 gives the full variable domain: GAGVSQSPRYKVTKRGQDVTLRCDPISSHATLYWYQQALGQGPEFLTYFNYEAQPDKSGLPSDRFSAERPEGSISTLTIQRTEQRDSAMYRCAERKVKGAKNIQYFGAGTRLSVL.

In its sample, this clone was seen a few times. The chain employs TRBV7-2 and TRBJ2-5; tentative D call: TRBD2 (5 bases). V was cut by 6 bases and J by 8 bases, with 16 bases left in between. The germline V gene has CDR1 SGHTA and CDR2 FQGNSA. The CDR3 covers 13 residues. The CDR3 DNA is TGTGCCAGCAGTCCTACCCCGGACTTAACCCAGTACTTC. Its protein product is CASSPTPDLTQYF.

In its sample, this clone was seen a few times. The gene calls are TRBV25-1 and TRBJ2-1, with no clear D. This CDR3 region has 11 residues. The V gene's germline CDR1 is MGHDK and CDR2 SYGVNS. Trimming removed 9 bases from V and 4 bases from J, with 7 bases in between. CDR3 sequence (DNA): TGTGCCAGTAGTCCTTACAATGAGCAGTTCTTC. Protein product: CASSPYNEQFF.

The CDR3 is CSVEIRGDTEAFF. The CDR3 coding sequence is TGCAGCGTTGAAATCAGGGGTGACACTGAAGCTTTCTTT. This chain joins TRBV29-1 and TRBJ1-1, with a tentative D call TRBD1 (6 bases). V was cut by 2 bases and J by 3 bases, with 10 bases left in between. CDR3 length: 13 residues. Germline V gene lookup returns CDR1 SQVTM and CDR2 ANQGSEA.

The CDR3, as DNA: TGCGCCAGCAGCCAAGAGGTACAGGGGGCAATTGGCTACACCTTC. Protein sequence: CASSQEVQGAIGYTF. The chain joins TRBV4-3 to TRBJ1-2, with 9 nucleotides matching TRBD1. There are 15 residues in the CDR3. V lost 0 bases, J lost 7 bases, and 6 bases stayed unmatched. Germline CDR1 is LGHNA and CDR2 is YSLEER.

This clone was picked up a small number of times. The V gene is TRBV7-9, the J gene TRBJ1-4; D gene ambiguous. V was cut by 3 bases and J by 10 bases, with 21 bases left in between. Germline V lookup: CDR1 SEHNR, CDR2 FQNEAQ (reference sequence). This CDR3 comprises 16 residues. The CDR3: CASSLEGPRATPKLFF. The CDR3 nucleotides read TGTGCCAGCAGCTTGGAAGGACCGAGGGCGACCCCAAAACTGTTTTTT.

This clone came up a few times. The V call is TRBV4-1, the J call TRBJ2-1, with 7 bases that match TRBD1. This CDR3 is built from 16 residues. Germline CDR1 is MGHRA and CDR2 is YSYEKL. J was trimmed by 1 base and V by 2 bases; bases with no gene match: 5. CDR3 loop: CASSQIAGGSYNEQFF. Here the CDR3 DNA reads TGCGCCAGCAGCCAAATAGCAGGGGGTTCCTACAATGAGCAGTTCTTC.

The chain joins TRBV5-1 to TRBJ1-1; D is unresolved. Trimming removed 4 bases at V and 2 bases at J, with 9 bases between. This CDR3 is built from 13 residues. CDR1 is SGHRS, CDR2 YFSETQ, per germline. Here the CDR3 reads CASSTGINTEAFF. The CDR3 bases are TGCGCCAGCAGCACTGGGATAAACACTGAAGCTTTCTTT.

This sequence joins TRBV5-1 and TRBJ2-3; perhaps TRBD2 as D (6 bases). Trimming took 4 bases from V and 2 from J, leaving 17 bases between them. CDR1 and CDR2 from the germline V gene are SGHRS and YFSETQ. The CDR3 has 16 amino acids. The CDR3 is CASSPARDSNTDTQYF. Here the CDR3 DNA reads TGCGCCAGCAGCCCTGCTAGGGACTCCAACACAGATACGCAGTATTTT.

The CDR3 here is CTSSQGRLNTEAFF. The DNA of the CDR3 is TGCACCAGCAGCCAAGGACGGTTGAACACTGAAGCTTTCTTT. The chain employs TRBV1 and TRBJ1-1. TRBV1 is flagged as a pseudogene. This CDR3 is built from 14 residues.

V is TRBV6-5 and J is TRBJ2-1; D is possibly TRBD1 or TRBD2 (5 bases each). The V and J ends lost 7 bases and 2 bases respectively, with 15 bases between them. Germline V gene data show CDR1 as MNHEY and CDR2 as SVGAGI. This CDR3 is 15 amino acids long. In nucleotides, the CDR3 is TGTGCCAGCACGGCTAGCAGGGTGACCTACAATGAGCAGTTCTTC. It specifies CASTASRVTYNEQFF.

This clone was recorded once. The rearrangement links TRBV9 to TRBJ1-2, with 7 bases aligning to TRBD1. Germline V gene sequence: CDR1 SGDLS, CDR2 YYNGEE. The CDR3 totals 15 residues. The J segment lost 8 bases and the V segment lost 0 bases, leaving 10 bases of the junction unmatched. The CDR3 coding sequence is TGTGCCAGCAGCGTAGATGGACGACAGGGTGGCGGCTACACCTTC. Translating gives CASSVDGRQGGGYTF.

The CDR3 region has the DNA TGTGCCAGCTGGGGGCCAGGCCGAAACACTGAAGCTTTCTTT. It translates to CASWGPGRNTEAFF. This chain connects TRBV19 to TRBJ1-1, with D possibly being TRBD1 (6 bases). Between the trimmed V and J ends, which lost 9 bases and 2 bases, there was a span of 16 bases. The CDR3 covers 14 residues. In germline, CDR1 is LNHDA, CDR2 SQIVND (reference sequence).

V is TRBV25-1 and J is TRBJ2-7, with 8 bases that match TRBD1. Germline-derived CDR1 and CDR2 are MGHDK and SYGVNS. Unmatched junction bases numbered 4, after V lost 6 bases and J lost 0 bases. This CDR3 has 14 residues. CDR3 sequence: CASRVGQGSYEQYF. CDR3 in DNA: TGTGCCAGCAGGGTAGGACAGGGCTCCTACGAGCAGTACTTC.

The chain links TRBV4-1 to TRBJ2-7, with D possibly matching TRBD1 (6 bases). The CDR3 runs to 15 residues. Germline CDR1 and CDR2: MGHRA and YSYEKL. V shed 5 bases and J shed 2 bases, with 16 bases lying between them. The chain's CDR3 is CASSETWDTTYEQYF. In DNA form, the CDR3 reads TGCGCCAGCAGCGAGACGTGGGACACTACCTACGAGCAGTACTTC.

This clone was picked up one time. V gene TRBV5-1 combines with J gene TRBJ2-7; D may be TRBD1 (6 bases). The V gene lost 0 bases and the J gene lost 3 bases, with 10 bases spanning the gap. Germline loops: CDR1 SGHRS, CDR2 YFSETQ. The CDR3 is 14 amino acids. The CDR3 DNA sequence: TGCGCCAGCAGCTTGGTCAAGGGGGTCTACGAGCAGTACTTC. This sequence encodes CASSLVKGVYEQYF.